The 5 T cell receptor beta chains below all came from one sample that was sequenced in a study of blood T cells in healthy people across ages. Sample-barcoded 5' priming and a J-beta primer mix drove a second PCR of roughly 7 to 11 cycles. Each CDR3 protein gets one entry after TCRdb re-called the 5' RACE reads with MiXCR. The data show some 1.4 million distinct CDR3 sequences, 42% seen once. The sequencing sample was made of blood. These receptors originate from a woman aged 18-29 years in good health.

The V and J genes are TRBV9 and TRBJ2-1, with D perhaps TRBD1 (5 bases). TRBJ2-7 matches the DNA end more closely, so the J call is doubtful. The CDR3 consists of 15 residues. In germline, CDR1 is SGDLS, CDR2 YYNGEE. CDR3 loop: CASSVGQSSYNEQYF. CDR3 sequence (DNA): TGTGCCAGCAGCGTAGGACAGAGCTCCTACAATGAGCAGTACTTC.

V usage is TRBV5-1 and J usage is TRBJ1-4, with 7 bases that match TRBD1. This CDR3 region has 13 residues. Unmatched junction bases numbered 7, after V lost 3 bases and J lost 11 bases. Germline CDR1 SGHRS, CDR2 YFSETQ. CDR3 nucleotide sequence: TGCGCCAGCAGCTATGACAGGGAAGGGAAACTGTTTTTT. Amino acids: CASSYDREGKLFF.

Details on this clonotype: One end of the junction does not line up with germline, which may come from a read error. The chain is built from TRBV7-9 and TRBJ1-2, with D possibly matching TRBD1 (5 bases). CDR3 length: 14 amino acids. Germline V gene sequence: CDR1 SEHNR, CDR2 FQNEAQ (reference sequence). The CDR3 nucleotides read TGTACCAGCAGCCCCGAGGGCCCGGGGGACGGCTACACCTTC. This sequence encodes CTSSPEGPGDGYTF. Drawing the rest from reference TRBV7-9 and TRBJ1-2, the complete variable domain is DTGVSQNPRHKITKRGQNVTFRCDPISEHNRLYWYRQTLGQGPEFLTYFQNEAQLEKSRLLSDRFSAERPKGSFSTLEIQRTEQGDSAMYLCTSSPEGPGDGYTFGSGTRLTVV.

With respect to this clonotype: One end of the junction fails to match germline, which may point to a read error. The chain uses TRBV6-5 and TRBJ1-2, with D hard to call. CDR1 and CDR2 (germline): MNHEY, SVGAGI. The CDR3 spans 11 residues. The CDR3 DNA sequence: TGTGCCAGCTCGAGCAGCTCTGGCCACACCTTC. This sequence encodes CASSSSSGHTF.

This clonotype was seen a few times. The V and J genes are TRBV20-1 and TRBJ2-7; a weak D match, TRBD2 (5 bases). The ends were cut back, 4 bases at V and 3 bases at J, with 13 bases in the middle. Germline loops: CDR1 DFQATT, CDR2 SNEGSKA (reference sequence). This CDR3 has 13 residues. The DNA of the CDR3 is TGCAGTGCTACCTCGGGGATCCTCTACGAGCAGTACTTC. Its translation is CSATSGILYEQYF.